The present T cell receptor (beta chain) was sequenced within a study of pediatric ulcerative colitis. Notes on the study in general: Blood samples from a couple of patients yielded substantially fewer templates and were excluded from blood-rectal overlap analysis. This repertoire reflects total lymphocytes rather than subpopulations like regulatory T cells.

Data came from immunoSEQ multiplex PCR; TCRdb stores just in-frame clones and leaves some out. The sample lists fewer than 15,000 clones, about 90% occurring once. Points on this clone: Its matching antigen is unknown.

The sample was blood. The TCR sequence derives from a boy younger than 18 with moderate ulcerative colitis.

In DNA form, the CDR3 reads TGCGCCAGCCGGCTTGTCGCGGGACTCTACAATGAGCAGTTCTTC. As protein: CASRLVAGLYNEQFF. The V and J genes are TRBV5-1 and TRBJ2-1, with a possible D match to TRBD2 (6 bases). The germline V gene has CDR1 SGHRS and CDR2 YFSETQ. The CDR3 has 15 residues. Trimming cost V 7 bases and J 3 bases, with 17 bases left between them.